This entry is about one TCR beta chain. The record originates from a study of blood T cell repertoires in COVID-19. As for the study in general: Samples representing acute and convalescent COVID-19 were sourced from the United States, Italy and Spain. The cDNA or gDNA used as material had been derived from T cells, B-cell-depleted T cells, or PBMCs.

In the original analysis: The assay estimated nucleated cells by amplifying reference gene primers. Libraries were prepared by immunoSEQ multiplex PCR; TCRdb keeps only in-frame clonotypes and omits some of them. From that table come the V and J calls and clone size; the DNA was used to work out D and trimming. Counted here are fewer than 85,000 clones, about four fifths occurring once; the ten biggest clones make up approximately 19%. CDR3 length: 16 amino acids. V was trimmed by 0 bases and J by 5 bases, leaving 16 bases between them. The germline gives CDR1 SEHNR, CDR2 FQNEAQ (reference sequence).

The receptor comes from a woman at least 80 years old with active or convalescent COVID-19. V is TRBV7-9 and J is TRBJ1-1, with D perhaps matching TRBD1 (6 bases). Sequencing was done on a sample of peripheral blood. The CDR3: CASSLASQGKGTEAFF. As DNA, the CDR3 is TGTGCCAGCAGCTTAGCCTCACAGGGTAAGGGGACTGAAGCTTTCTTT.